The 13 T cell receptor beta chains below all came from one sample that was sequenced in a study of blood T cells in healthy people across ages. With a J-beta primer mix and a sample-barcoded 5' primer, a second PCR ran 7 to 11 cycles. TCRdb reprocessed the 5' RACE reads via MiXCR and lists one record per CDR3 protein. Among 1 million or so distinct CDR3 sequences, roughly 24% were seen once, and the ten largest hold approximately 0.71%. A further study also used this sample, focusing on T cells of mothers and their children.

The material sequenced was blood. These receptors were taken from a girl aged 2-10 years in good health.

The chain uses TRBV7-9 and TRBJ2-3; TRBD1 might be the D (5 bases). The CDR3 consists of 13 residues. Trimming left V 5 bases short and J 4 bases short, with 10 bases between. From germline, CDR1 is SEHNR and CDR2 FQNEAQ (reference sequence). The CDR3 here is CASSPGHPDTQYF. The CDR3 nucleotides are TGTGCCAGCAGCCCCGGACACCCAGATACGCAGTATTTT. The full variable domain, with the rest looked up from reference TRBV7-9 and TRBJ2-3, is DTGVSQNPRHKITKRGQNVTFRCDPISEHNRLYWYRQTLGQGPEFLTYFQNEAQLEKSRLLSDRFSAERPKGSFSTLEIQRTEQGDSAMYLCASSPGHPDTQYFGPGTRLTVL.

CDR3 sequence reads: CASSPQLAGGLTDTQYF. The CDR3 nucleotides are TGTGCCAGCAGTCCTCAACTAGCGGGAGGGCTCACAGATACGCAGTATTTT. V usage is TRBV27 and J usage is TRBJ2-3; TRBD2 matches at 13 bases. CDR3 length: 17 amino acids. CDR1 and CDR2 from the germline V gene are MNHEY and SMNVEV (reference sequence). V lost 5 bases and J lost 2; bases outside the gene matches: 7.

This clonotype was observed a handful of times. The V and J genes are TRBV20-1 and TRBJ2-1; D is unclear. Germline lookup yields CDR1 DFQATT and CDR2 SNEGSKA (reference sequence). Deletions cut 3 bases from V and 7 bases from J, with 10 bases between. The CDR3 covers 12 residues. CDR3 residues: CSASAFDNEQFF. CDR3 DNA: TGCAGTGCTAGTGCCTTTGATAATGAGCAGTTCTTC.

The chain's CDR3 is CASSYSIENIQYF. CDR3 nucleotide sequence: TGTGCCAGCAGTTACTCGATTGAAAACATTCAGTACTTC. The chain carries TRBV6-2 or TRBV6-3 and TRBJ2-4; D is ambiguous. The CDR3 length is 13 residues. V was shortened by 0 bases and J by 5 bases, with 5 bases between the two germline ends. Germline lookup yields CDR1 MNHEY and CDR2 SVGEGT.

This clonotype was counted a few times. This chain's CDR3 is CASSLVDGRALTRSYEQYF. The CDR3 coding sequence is TGTGCCAGCAGCTTAGTAGACGGGAGGGCCCTAACCAGGTCCTACGAGCAGTACTTC. The chain employs TRBV7-9 and TRBJ2-5; 8 nucleotides agree with TRBD2. The assigned J gene may be wrong: the sequence end matches TRBJ2-7 better. The CDR3 runs to 19 residues. CDR1 is SEHNR, CDR2 FQNEAQ, per germline (reference sequence).

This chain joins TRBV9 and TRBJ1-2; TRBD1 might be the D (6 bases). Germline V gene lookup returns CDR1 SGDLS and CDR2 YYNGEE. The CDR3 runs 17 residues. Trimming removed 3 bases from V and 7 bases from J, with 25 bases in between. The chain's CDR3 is CASSARGDRDKGRGYTF. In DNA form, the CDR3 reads TGTGCCAGCAGCGCGCGCGGTGACCGGGACAAAGGACGTGGCTACACCTTC.

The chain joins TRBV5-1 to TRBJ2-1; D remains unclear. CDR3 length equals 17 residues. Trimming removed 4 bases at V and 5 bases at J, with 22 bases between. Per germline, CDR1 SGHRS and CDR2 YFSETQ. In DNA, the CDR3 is TGCGCCAGCAGCACAATCCCCTTTAGTAAAACAAACAATGAGCAGTTCTTC. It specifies CASSTIPFSKTNNEQFF. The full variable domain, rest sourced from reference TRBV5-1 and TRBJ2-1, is KAGVTQTPRYLIKTRGQQVTLSCSPISGHRSVSWYQQTPGQGLQFLFEYFSETQRNKGNFPGRFSGRQFSNSRSEMNVSTLELGDSALYLCASSTIPFSKTNNEQFFGPGTRLTVL.

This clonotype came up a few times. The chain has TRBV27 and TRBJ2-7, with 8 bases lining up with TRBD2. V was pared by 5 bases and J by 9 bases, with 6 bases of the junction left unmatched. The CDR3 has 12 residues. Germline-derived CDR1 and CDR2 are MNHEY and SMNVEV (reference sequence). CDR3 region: CASSTGLGLQYF. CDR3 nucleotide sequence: TGTGCCAGCAGTACGGGACTAGGTTTGCAGTACTTC.

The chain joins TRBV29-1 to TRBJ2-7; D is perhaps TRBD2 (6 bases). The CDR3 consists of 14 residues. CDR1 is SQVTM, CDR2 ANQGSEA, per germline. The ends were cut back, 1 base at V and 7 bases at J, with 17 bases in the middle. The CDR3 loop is CSVEVNGREAEQYF. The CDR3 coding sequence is TGCAGCGTTGAAGTGAACGGCAGGGAGGCGGAGCAGTACTTC.

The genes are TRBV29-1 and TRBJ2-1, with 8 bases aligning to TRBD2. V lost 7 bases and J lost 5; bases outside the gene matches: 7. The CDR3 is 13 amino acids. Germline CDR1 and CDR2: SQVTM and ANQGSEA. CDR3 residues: CSGQAGVNNEQFF. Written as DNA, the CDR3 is TGCAGCGGACAAGCGGGGGTAAACAATGAGCAGTTCTTC.

As DNA, the CDR3 is TGCAGCGTTGCTGGTGTCTACCTCAATGAGCAGTTCTTC. Amino acids: CSVAGVYLNEQFF. The chain couples TRBV29-1 to TRBJ2-1; no reliable D call. V lost 4 bases, J lost 6 bases, and 13 bases lay in between. Germline V gene lookup returns CDR1 SQVTM and CDR2 ANQGSEA. The CDR3 is 13 residues long.

The CDR3 nucleotides read TGTGCCAGCAGTTATCTAGGGGGCCGTAATGAAAAACTGTTTTTT. Translation: CASSYLGGRNEKLFF. The chain couples TRBV6-6 to TRBJ1-4, with TRBD1 identical over 7 bases. CDR1 MNHNY and CDR2 SVGAGI come from the germline V gene (reference sequence). The CDR3 contains 15 residues. V was clipped by 3 bases and J by 4 bases; unmatched bases: 5.

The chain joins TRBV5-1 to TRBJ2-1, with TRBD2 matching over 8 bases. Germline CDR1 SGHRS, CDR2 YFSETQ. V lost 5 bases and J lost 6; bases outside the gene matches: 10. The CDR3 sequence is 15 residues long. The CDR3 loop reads CASRPDGTSGNEQFF. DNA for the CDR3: TGCGCCAGCAGACCGGACGGGACTAGTGGCAATGAGCAGTTCTTC.